The T cell receptor (beta chain) under discussion was sequenced for a study of graft-versus-host responses after intestinal transplantation. Study results and limitations: There were GvH clones found in recipient marrow, and some of them appeared first in ileum or blood.

About this clone: Antigen: not known.

The repertoire was sequenced with immunoSEQ multiplex PCR; TCRdb's copy has only in-frame clones and lacks some. The sample has approximately 75,000 clones; 90% are singletons. CDR3 length: 15 residues. Losses at the gene ends were 5 bases for V and 2 bases for J; bases not matched to a gene: 4. Germline values: CDR1 SNHLY, CDR2 FYNNEI. The starting material was unstimulated CD8+ T cells sorted from spleen or lymph node cells, obtained before transplant. This receptor was obtained from a human donor who was the organ donor for an intestinal transplant. The chain links TRBV2 to TRBJ2-3; 10 bases map to TRBD2. The DNA of the CDR3 is TGTGCCAGCAGTAACAGCGGGGGGGCCACAGATACGCAGTATTTT. Its protein product is CASSNSGGATDTQYF.